These 16 T cell receptor beta chains share one sample of origin, sequenced in a study of cytomegalovirus exposure and HLA in healthy donors (dated by TCRdb to the late 2010s). Library preparation used the immunoSEQ multiplex PCR assay. A mixture of 60 forward primers for TCR Vbeta segments and 13 reverse primers for TCR Jbeta segments was used in the multiplex PCR. This immuneACCESS table, as held by TCRdb, lists in-frame sequences with V and J called but not all clones. Of the missing ones, under half trace to an unresolved V gene in checked studies; the others have no known cause. The sample table contains 120,000 or so clones; only one count was recorded for roughly a sixth of them. The ten largest account for less than 3.5% of the sample. The material sequenced was PBMCs. Source of these receptors: a female donor in good health and CMV-seropositive.

This rearrangement joins TRBV30 to TRBJ2-7; TRBD2 aligns across 7 bases. Germline V gene data show CDR1 as GTSNPN and CDR2 as SVGIG (reference sequence). The V and J ends lost 5 bases and 2 bases, in that order; junction bases with no gene match: 3. The CDR3 is 12 residues long. CDR3 sequence: CAWGEGTYEQYF. The DNA for the CDR3 is TGTGCCTGGGGGGAGGGGACCTACGAGCAGTACTTC.

This chain uses TRBV4-1 with TRBJ2-5; 7 bases match TRBD2. The CDR3 runs 15 residues. The germline V gene encodes CDR1 MGHRA and CDR2 YSYEKL. With 4 bases clipped from V and 5 bases from J, the junction kept 10 bases outside the gene matches. The CDR3 sequence is CASSLKGTTWETQYF. The CDR3 DNA is TGCGCCAGCAGCCTGAAAGGGACTACCTGGGAGACCCAGTACTTC.

The rearrangement joins TRBV11-2 to TRBJ2-7; tentatively, D is TRBD2 (5 bases). The CDR3 loop spans 15 amino acids. Per germline, CDR1 SGHAT and CDR2 FQNNGV. The germline V and J ends were trimmed by 1 base and 2 bases, with 12 bases remaining between them. CDR3 residues: CASSLGAGPAYEQYF. The DNA of the CDR3 is TGTGCCAGCAGCTTAGGGGCGGGCCCTGCCTACGAGCAGTACTTC.

V is TRBV9 and J is TRBJ2-2; 7 nucleotides agree with TRBD2. The CDR3 covers 15 residues. The germline gives CDR1 SGDLS, CDR2 YYNGEE. V gave up 0 bases and J gave up 5 bases; unmatched junction bases: 4. The CDR3 DNA follows: TGTGCCAGCAGCGTAGATGGGGGGGGGACCGGGGAGCTGTTTTTT. It specifies CASSVDGGGTGELFF.

This chain uses TRBV15 with TRBJ1-3; D may be TRBD1 (5 bases). Deletions cut 0 bases from V and 3 bases from J, with 9 bases between. The CDR3 has 15 residues. Germline V CDR1 and CDR2: LNHNV, YYDKDF (reference sequence). CDR3 sequence reads: CATSRDTGDGNTIYF. CDR3 bases: TGTGCCACCAGCAGAGACACAGGTGATGGAAACACCATATATTTT.

The chain is built from TRBV5-8 and TRBJ1-2; 7 bases map to TRBD1. CDR1 is SGHTS, CDR2 YDEGEE, per germline. CDR3 length: 15 amino acids. Trimming cost V 3 bases and J 5 bases; bases outside gene matches: 10. CDR3 sequence reads: CASSYETGWAYGYTF. CDR3 DNA sequence: TGTGCCAGCAGCTACGAGACAGGGTGGGCGTATGGCTACACCTTC. The full variable domain, in which reference TRBV5-8 and TRBJ1-2 provide the parts outside the CDR3, is EAGVTQSPTHLIKTRGQQATLRCSPISGHTSVYWYQQALGLGLQFLLWYDEGEERNRGNFPPRFSGRQFPNYSSELNVNALELEDSALYLCASSYETGWAYGYTFGSGTRLTVV.

This clone was recorded a few times. One end of the junction varies from germline; a read error may be responsible. The rearrangement joins TRBV7-7 to TRBJ2-3; TRBD2 matches 10 bases. CDR1 and CDR2 from the germline V gene are SSHAT and FNYEAQ (reference sequence). This CDR3 contains 14 residues. The chain's CDR3 is CASSRLAGVDTQYF. The CDR3 nucleotides read TGTGCTAGCAGCCGTCTAGCGGGAGTGGATACGCAGTATTTT.

The chain uses TRBV5-4 and TRBJ2-5; TRBD2 is a possible D gene (6 bases). Germline values: CDR1 SGHNT, CDR2 YYREEE (reference sequence). V shed 3 bases and J shed 5 bases, with 14 bases lying between them. This CDR3 comprises 14 residues. CDR3: CASSWERVRETQYF. The DNA of the CDR3 is TGTGCCAGCAGCTGGGAGCGGGTACGGGAGACCCAGTACTTC.

The chain recombines TRBV6-6 with TRBJ1-4, with D possibly matching TRBD1 (5 bases). V was clipped by 4 bases and J by 3 bases, with 12 bases between them. The CDR3 runs to 15 residues. Germline lookup yields CDR1 MNHNY and CDR2 SVGAGI (reference sequence). CDR3 loop: CASSLQSRANEKLFF. Written as DNA, the CDR3 is TGTGCCAGCAGTTTGCAGTCCAGGGCTAATGAAAAACTGTTTTTT.

This clone was counted only a few times. Other nucleotide sequences from this sample produce the same CDR3. This chain joins TRBV28 and TRBJ1-1; no clear D gene. The germline CDR1 and CDR2 sequences are MDHEN and SYDVKM. Trimming cost V 7 bases and J 0 bases, with 3 bases left between them. The CDR3 runs to 11 residues. The CDR3 DNA follows: TGTGCCAGCATATTGAACACTGAAGCTTTCTTT. This gives the protein CASILNTEAFF.

Comment on this clone: Other DNA sequences in the sample encode the same CDR3. This chain connects TRBV5-7 to TRBJ2-2; weak D call: TRBD1 (5 bases). TRBV5-7 is designated an ORF whose function remains uncertain. This CDR3 region has 17 residues. V lost 4 bases to trimming and J lost 2 bases, with 18 bases between them. The CDR3 loop reads CASSLVSRASNTGELFF. In DNA form, the CDR3 reads TGTGCCAGCAGCCTGGTGTCCAGGGCCTCAAACACCGGGGAGCTGTTTTTT.

This clone was recorded a few times. The V and J genes are TRBV2 and TRBJ2-1, with D maybe TRBD2 (5 bases). CDR3 length: 14 residues. Germline values: CDR1 SNHLY, CDR2 FYNNEI. The V gene lost 8 bases and the J gene lost 0 bases, with 11 bases spanning the gap. The CDR3 DNA sequence: TGTGCCAGCGATTTTGGAGGCTCCTACAATGAGCAGTTCTTC. Its translation: CASDFGGSYNEQFF.

This clone has just a few counts. The rearrangement joins TRBV9 to TRBJ2-1; TRBD2 agrees at 9 bases. The length of the CDR3 is 14 residues. V was pared by 7 bases and J by 2 bases, with 4 bases of the junction left unmatched. The V gene's germline CDR1 is SGDLS and CDR2 YYNGEE. CDR3 nucleotides: TGTGCCAGCGGTCTAGCGGGGCCCTACAATGAGCAGTTCTTC. This encodes CASGLAGPYNEQFF. Combining the CDR3 with reference TRBV9 and TRBJ2-1 gives the whole variable domain DSGVTQTPKHLITATGQRVTLRCSPRSGDLSVYWYQQSLDQGLQFLIQYYNGEERAKGNILERFSAQQFPDLHSELNLSSLELGDSALYFCASGLAGPYNEQFFGPGTRLTVL.

A word on this clone: Compared with germline, one end of the junction differs, possibly owing to a read error. CDR3 nucleotides: TGTGCTAGCAGCACCAGGGGGCGGGCCAGCTACGAGCAGTACTTC. As protein: CASSTRGRASYEQYF. The chain links TRBV7-7 to TRBJ2-7; the match to TRBD1 covers 8 bases. In germline, CDR1 is SSHAT, CDR2 FNYEAQ (reference sequence). CDR3 length: 15 residues.

The genes are TRBV25-1 and TRBJ2-2; 8 bases agree with TRBD1. V lost 6 bases and J lost 2; bases outside the gene matches: 11. The CDR3 consists of 17 residues. Per germline, CDR1 MGHDK and CDR2 SYGVNS. This CDR3 reads CASSLDRAKGNTGELFF. CDR3 coding DNA: TGTGCCAGCAGCCTGGACAGGGCCAAAGGAAACACCGGGGAGCTGTTTTTT.

This clone was seen a handful of times. The chain combines TRBV27 with TRBJ2-7, with no clear D. The CDR3 totals 14 residues. CDR1 MNHEY and CDR2 SMNVEV come from the germline V gene (reference sequence). Trimming took off 8 bases at V and 4 bases at J, with 18 bases between the two ends. CDR3 loop: CASRSSIVWYEQYF. The CDR3 DNA follows: TGTGCCAGCCGCTCGTCTATAGTTTGGTACGAGCAGTACTTC.